This T cell receptor (beta chain) was retrieved from a study of Ad26.COV2.S vaccination and SARS-CoV-2 variants. The germline gives CDR1 WSHSY, CDR2 SAAADI. Unmatched junction bases numbered 2, after V lost 4 bases and J lost 1 base. CDR3 size: 15 residues. Documented treatment: some 20 received Ad26.COV2.S at low or high dose, single or two shots; about 5 received placebo; per-sample allocation not given. All samples were drawn on day 63, counting from the first vaccine or placebo injection. Libraries were prepared by immunoSEQ multiplex PCR; TCRdb keeps only in-frame clonotypes and omits some of them. This sample has some 400,000 clones, with 89% found just once.

The source was peripheral blood, collected in a trial of Ad26.COV2.S vaccine versus placebo. The chain recombines TRBV10-2 with TRBJ2-2, with TRBD2 identical over 8 bases. This TCR was recovered from a person aged 18 to 59 who received the Ad26.COV2.S COVID-19 vaccine or a placebo. CDR3 in DNA: TGCGCCAGCAGTGCAAGCGGGAGGAACACCGGGGAGCTGTTTTTT. It encodes CASSASGRNTGELFF.